These 21 T cell receptor beta chains were all obtained from the same sample, sequenced in a study of beta chain features in type 1 diabetes. The entirety of the isolated RNA underwent reverse transcription, so expressed TCRB transcripts were sequenced. This table comes from immunoSEQ multiplex PCR, and its TCRdb copy is limited to in-frame clones, with some not included. Seen here are 850,000 to 900,000 clones, roughly 16% observed once, and the top ten hold 0.023%. Sequencing used naive CD4+ T cells from blood. The receptors were sampled from a woman younger than 30 in good health.

The V call is TRBV2, the J call TRBJ2-3, with a possible D match to TRBD2 (6 bases). The V end was cut by 8 bases, the J end by 6 bases, with 12 bases between. The germline V gene has CDR1 SNHLY and CDR2 FYNNEI. The CDR3 is 12 amino acids. CDR3 sequence (DNA): TGTGCCAGCTCCGGGGGTGAGGATACGCAGTATTTT. This gives the protein CASSGGEDTQYF.

The rearrangement joins TRBV28 to TRBJ1-2; weak D call: TRBD1 (6 bases). V was trimmed by 2 bases and J by 4 bases, leaving 14 bases between them. The germline V gene has CDR1 MDHEN and CDR2 SYDVKM. This CDR3 comprises 15 residues. The CDR3 protein is CASSLGVRGAYGYTF. The CDR3 nucleotides are TGTGCCAGCAGTTTAGGGGTCAGGGGCGCCTATGGCTACACCTTC.

This chain links TRBV20-1 with TRBJ2-1, with no clear D. In germline, CDR1 is DFQATT, CDR2 SNEGSKA (reference sequence). The CDR3 has 11 residues. The ends were cut back, 7 bases at V and 8 bases at J, with 12 bases in the middle. CDR3 residues: CSVSHSYEQFF. Written as DNA, the CDR3 is TGCAGTGTTAGTCATAGTTATGAGCAGTTCTTC.

There are a few counts of this clone. The rearrangement joins TRBV10-3 to TRBJ1-6; D remains unclear. Between the trimmed V and J ends, which lost 2 bases and 10 bases, there was a span of 9 bases. The CDR3 runs to 13 residues. Germline assignment: CDR1 ENHRY and CDR2 SYGVKD. The CDR3 DNA reads TGTGCCATCAGTGAGGGGGTTGGCTCACCCCTCCACTTT. This gives the protein CAISEGVGSPLHF.

This clone was picked up a small number of times. The gene calls are TRBV2 and TRBJ2-3, with D possibly matching TRBD2 (6 bases). Germline V lookup: CDR1 SNHLY, CDR2 FYNNEI. Trimming shortened V by 8 bases and J by 2 bases, and 17 bases separated the two germline ends. The CDR3 contains 15 residues. CDR3 loop: CASLRGGTSTDTQYF. The CDR3 DNA sequence: TGTGCCAGCCTTAGGGGCGGGACCTCCACAGATACGCAGTATTTT.

This clone was found a few times. The rearrangement joins TRBV2 to TRBJ1-5; no definite D call. The V end was cut by 2 bases, the J end by 0 bases, with 20 bases between. Germline assignment: CDR1 SNHLY and CDR2 FYNNEI. This CDR3 has 19 residues. CDR3 residues: CASSESGRLIRHSNQPQHF. The CDR3 coding sequence is TGTGCCAGCAGTGAAAGCGGCAGACTTATAAGACATAGCAATCAGCCCCAGCATTTT.

This clone was picked up a small number of times. The V call is TRBV6-1, the J call TRBJ1-1, with 7 bases matching TRBD1. The germline gives CDR1 MNHNS, CDR2 SASEGT. This CDR3 contains 13 residues. Unmatched junction bases numbered 6, after V lost 7 bases and J lost 4 bases. DNA for the CDR3: TGTGCCAGCATTAACAGGGGAGGCACTGAAGCTTTCTTT. This sequence encodes CASINRGGTEAFF.

The gene calls are TRBV5-1 and TRBJ2-5, with D hard to call. The germline V and J ends were trimmed by 2 bases and 3 bases, with 5 bases remaining between them. Germline CDR1 and CDR2: SGHRS and YFSETQ. This CDR3 is built from 12 residues. The CDR3 DNA reads TGCGCCAGCAGCTTTCCGAAAGAGACCCAGTACTTC. Its protein product is CASSFPKETQYF.

Only a few counts were recorded for this clone. The chain employs TRBV7-6 and TRBJ2-1; D is unresolved. The CDR3 sequence is 14 residues long. Germline V gene sequence: CDR1 SGHVS, CDR2 FNYEAQ. V lost 1 base to trimming and J lost 4 bases, with 8 bases between them. The CDR3, as DNA: TGTGCCAGCAGCTTAGGCCCCAGGTACAATGAGCAGTTCTTC. This translates into CASSLGPRYNEQFF.

This rearrangement joins TRBV4-3 to TRBJ1-3, with 7 nucleotides matching TRBD1. Germline V gene lookup returns CDR1 LGHNA and CDR2 YSLEER. J lost 3 bases, V lost 0 bases, and 11 bases had no gene match. The CDR3 spans 18 residues. This chain's CDR3 is CASSQELPGGVVGNTIYF. CDR3 nucleotides: TGCGCCAGCAGCCAAGAACTCCCAGGGGGGGTCGTTGGAAACACCATATATTTT.

The chain employs TRBV10-3 and TRBJ2-3; possibly TRBD1 for D (5 bases). Trimming shortened V by 6 bases and J by 0 bases, and 10 bases separated the two germline ends. The CDR3 sequence is 14 residues long. The germline V gene encodes CDR1 ENHRY and CDR2 SYGVKD. CDR3 in DNA: TGTGCCATCAGCACAGGAAGCAGCACAGATACGCAGTATTTT. Its protein product is CAISTGSSTDTQYF.

The chain links TRBV29-1 to TRBJ2-1; D gene uncertain. V shed 5 bases and J shed 8 bases, with 10 bases lying between them. CDR1 is SQVTM, CDR2 ANQGSEA, per germline. The CDR3 sequence is 11 residues long. In DNA, the CDR3 is TGCAGCGTTCGAGGTGGCTATGAGCAGTTCTTC. It is translated as CSVRGGYEQFF.

In this sample, this clone turned up a few times. CDR3 coding DNA: TGTGCCAGCAGCGGCGGGACTAGAGGGTACAATGAGCAGTTCTTC. As protein: CASSGGTRGYNEQFF. The chain joins TRBV5-4 to TRBJ2-1, with 8 nucleotides matching TRBD2. The germline CDR1 and CDR2 sequences are SGHNT and YYREEE (reference sequence). This CDR3 has 15 residues. V shed 4 bases, J shed 4 bases, and the junction held 7 bases outside the gene matches.

This clone was found a few times. CDR3 sequence (DNA): TGTGCCAGCAGCATTAACGGTGCGGGAGTGGTTGGCAATGAGCAGTTCTTC. Protein sequence: CASSINGAGVVGNEQFF. J is TRBJ2-1 and V is TRBV7-3; 7 positions match TRBD2. The CDR3 has 17 residues. Germline V gene data show CDR1 as SGHTA and CDR2 as FQGTGA. V trimming: 5 bases; J trimming: 6 bases; junction bases outside the gene matches: 16.

About this clone: This same CDR3 is encoded by further DNA sequences in the sample. V gene TRBV28 combines with J gene TRBJ1-2; D gene ambiguous. CDR1 is MDHEN, CDR2 SYDVKM, per germline. With 5 bases removed from V and 2 bases from J, the gap between germline ends came to 3 bases. The CDR3 length is 11 residues. CDR3 DNA sequence: TGTGCCAGCAGTCCCAACTATGGCTACACCTTC. It yields the protein CASSPNYGYTF.

CDR3 DNA sequence: TGTGCCAGCAGTAGCGGCGGGAAAGGCACAGATACGCAGTATTTT. Translated, it gives CASSSGGKGTDTQYF. The chain carries TRBV21-1 and TRBJ2-3; the D call of TRBD2 is as the table states it, not checked on the DNA. TRBV21-1 is reported as a pseudogene. This CDR3 contains 15 residues.

This chain links TRBV5-1 with TRBJ2-2; tentatively, D is TRBD2 (6 bases). Germline CDR1 SGHRS, CDR2 YFSETQ. Trimming cost V 6 bases and J 7 bases, with 13 bases left between them. The CDR3 consists of 13 residues. CDR3 bases: TGCGCCAGCATCGCGAGAGCGGGCGGGGAGCTGTTTTTT. Protein product: CASIARAGGELFF.

The chain joins TRBV18 to TRBJ2-1; 8 nucleotides match TRBD2. CDR1 and CDR2 from the germline V gene are KGHSH and LQKENI. J lost 3 bases, V lost 4 bases, and 5 bases had no gene match. The CDR3 extends over 15 amino acids. CDR3 DNA: TGTGCCAGCTCACAGCGGCGGGAGGACTACAATGAGCAGTTCTTC. Translation gives CASSQRREDYNEQFF.

The rearrangement links TRBV10-3 to TRBJ2-2; D uncertain. Per the germline V gene, CDR1 is ENHRY and CDR2 is SYGVKD. The CDR3 loop spans 12 amino acids. V dropped 6 bases and J dropped 0 bases, with 2 bases sitting between them. This CDR3 reads CAIRPNTGELFF. Here the CDR3 DNA reads TGTGCCATCAGGCCGAACACCGGGGAGCTGTTTTTT.

The chain is built from TRBV7-6 and TRBJ2-5; no definite D call. V shed 5 bases and J shed 5 bases, with 12 bases lying between them. Germline V gene sequence: CDR1 SGHVS, CDR2 FNYEAQ. The CDR3 covers 13 residues. The CDR3: CASSPRAAETQYF. CDR3 coding DNA: TGTGCCAGCAGCCCAAGAGCTGCTGAGACCCAGTACTTC.

The table lists this clone with a few counts. The rearrangement uses TRBV7-2 and TRBJ2-1; D remains unclear. This CDR3 comprises 11 residues. Trimming cost V 5 bases and J 6 bases, with 5 bases left between them. Per germline, CDR1 SGHTA and CDR2 FQGNSA. The CDR3: CASSRANEQFF. The CDR3 bases are TGTGCCAGCAGCCGGGCCAATGAGCAGTTCTTC.